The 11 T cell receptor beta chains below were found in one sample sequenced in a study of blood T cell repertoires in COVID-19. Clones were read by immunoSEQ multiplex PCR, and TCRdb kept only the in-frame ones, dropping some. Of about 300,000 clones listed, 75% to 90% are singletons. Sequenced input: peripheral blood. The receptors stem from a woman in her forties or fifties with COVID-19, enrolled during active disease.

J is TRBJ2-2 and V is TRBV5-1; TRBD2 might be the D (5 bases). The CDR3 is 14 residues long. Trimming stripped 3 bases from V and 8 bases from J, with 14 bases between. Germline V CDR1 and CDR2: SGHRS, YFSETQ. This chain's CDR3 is CASSYGLGMGELFF. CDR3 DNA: TGCGCCAGCAGCTACGGACTTGGGATGGGGGAGCTGTTTTTT.

This CDR3 reads CASSLLWRSETQYF. The CDR3 DNA reads TGTGCCAGCAGCTTATTATGGCGGTCAGAGACCCAGTACTTC. The chain uses TRBV7-2 and TRBJ2-5; D is uncertain. Germline CDR1 is SGHTA and CDR2 is FQGNSA. V dropped 2 bases and J dropped 4 bases, with 11 bases sitting between them. This CDR3 region has 14 residues.

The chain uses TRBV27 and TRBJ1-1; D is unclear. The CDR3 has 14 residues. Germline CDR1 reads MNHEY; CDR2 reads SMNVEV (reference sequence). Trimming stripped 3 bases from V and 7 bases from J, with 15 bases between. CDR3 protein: CASSLPDSMSEAFF. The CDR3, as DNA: TGTGCCAGCAGTTTGCCGGACTCCATGAGTGAAGCTTTCTTT.

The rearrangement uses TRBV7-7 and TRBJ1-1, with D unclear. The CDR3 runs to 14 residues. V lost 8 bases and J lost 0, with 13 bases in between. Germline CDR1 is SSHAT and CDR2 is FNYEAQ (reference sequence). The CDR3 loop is CASRHRRMNTEAFF. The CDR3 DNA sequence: TGTGCCAGCCGTCATAGGAGGATGAACACTGAAGCTTTCTTT. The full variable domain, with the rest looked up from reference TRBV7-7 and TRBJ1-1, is GAGVSQSPRYKVTKRGQDVTLRCDPISSHATLYWYQQALGQGPEFLTYFNYEAQPDKSGLPSDRFSAERPEGSISTLTIQRTEQRDSAMYRCASRHRRMNTEAFFGQGTRLTVV.

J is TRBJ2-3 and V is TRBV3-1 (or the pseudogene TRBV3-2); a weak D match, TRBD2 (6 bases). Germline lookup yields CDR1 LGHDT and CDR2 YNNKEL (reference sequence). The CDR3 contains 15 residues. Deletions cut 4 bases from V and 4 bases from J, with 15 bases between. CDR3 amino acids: CASSRGTRSADTQYF. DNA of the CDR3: TGTGCCAGCAGCCGCGGGACGCGGAGCGCAGATACGCAGTATTTT.

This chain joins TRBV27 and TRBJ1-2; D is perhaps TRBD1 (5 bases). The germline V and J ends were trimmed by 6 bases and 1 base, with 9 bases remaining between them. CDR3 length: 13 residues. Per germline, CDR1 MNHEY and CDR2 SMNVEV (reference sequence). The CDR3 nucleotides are TGTGCCAGCAGCGTCCAGGGTAACTATGGCTACACCTTC. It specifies CASSVQGNYGYTF.

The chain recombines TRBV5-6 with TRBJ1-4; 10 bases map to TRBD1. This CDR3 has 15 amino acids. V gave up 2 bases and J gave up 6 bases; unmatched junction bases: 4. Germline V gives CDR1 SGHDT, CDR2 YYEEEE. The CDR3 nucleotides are TGTGCCAGCAGCTTATCCGGGACAGGGGATGAAAAACTGTTTTTT. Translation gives CASSLSGTGDEKLFF.

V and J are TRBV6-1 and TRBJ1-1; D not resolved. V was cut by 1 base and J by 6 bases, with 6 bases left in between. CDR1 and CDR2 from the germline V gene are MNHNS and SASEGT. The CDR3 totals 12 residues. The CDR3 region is CASSEVRPEAFF. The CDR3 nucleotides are TGTGCCAGCAGTGAAGTGAGGCCTGAAGCTTTCTTT.

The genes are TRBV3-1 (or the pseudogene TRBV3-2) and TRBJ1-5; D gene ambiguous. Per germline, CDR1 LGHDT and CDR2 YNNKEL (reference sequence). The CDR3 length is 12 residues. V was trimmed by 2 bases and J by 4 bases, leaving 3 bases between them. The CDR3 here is CASSQQNQPQHF. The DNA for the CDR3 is TGTGCCAGCAGCCAACAGAATCAGCCCCAGCATTTT.

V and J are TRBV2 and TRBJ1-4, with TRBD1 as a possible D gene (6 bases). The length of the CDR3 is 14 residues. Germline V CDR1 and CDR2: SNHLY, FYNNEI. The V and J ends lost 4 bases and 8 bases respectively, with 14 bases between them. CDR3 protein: CASSAAGVREKLFF. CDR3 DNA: TGTGCCAGCAGTGCGGCAGGGGTCCGGGAAAAACTGTTTTTT.

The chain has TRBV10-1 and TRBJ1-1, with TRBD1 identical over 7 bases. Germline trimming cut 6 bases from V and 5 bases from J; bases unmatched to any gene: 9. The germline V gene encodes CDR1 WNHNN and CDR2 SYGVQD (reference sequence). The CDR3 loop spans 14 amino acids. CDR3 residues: CASRYAGGKTEAFF. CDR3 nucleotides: TGCGCCAGCAGGTACGCAGGGGGAAAGACTGAAGCTTTCTTT.